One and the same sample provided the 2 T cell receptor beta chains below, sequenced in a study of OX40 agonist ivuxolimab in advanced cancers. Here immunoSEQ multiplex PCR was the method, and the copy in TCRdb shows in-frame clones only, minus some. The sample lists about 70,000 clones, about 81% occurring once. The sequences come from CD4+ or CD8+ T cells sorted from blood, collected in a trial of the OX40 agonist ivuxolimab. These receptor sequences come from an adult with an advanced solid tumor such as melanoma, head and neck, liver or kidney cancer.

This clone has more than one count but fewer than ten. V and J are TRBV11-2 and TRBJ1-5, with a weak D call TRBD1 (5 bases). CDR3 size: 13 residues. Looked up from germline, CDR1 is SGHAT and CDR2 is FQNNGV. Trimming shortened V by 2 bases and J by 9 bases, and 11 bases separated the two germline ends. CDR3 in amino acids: CASSLNPDRPQHF. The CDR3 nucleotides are TGTGCCAGCAGCTTAAATCCCGACAGGCCCCAGCATTTT.

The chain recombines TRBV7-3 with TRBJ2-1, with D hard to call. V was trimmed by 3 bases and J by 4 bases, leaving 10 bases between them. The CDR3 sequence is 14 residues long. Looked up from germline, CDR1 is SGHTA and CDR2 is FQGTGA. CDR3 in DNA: TGTGCCAGCAGCTTCAACCTCCAGTACAATGAGCAGTTCTTC. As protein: CASSFNLQYNEQFF. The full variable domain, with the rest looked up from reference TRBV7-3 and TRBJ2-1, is GAGVSQTPSNKVTEKGKYVELRCDPISGHTALYWYRQSLGQGPEFLIYFQGTGAADDSGLPNDRFFAVRPEGSVSTLKIQRTERGDSAVYLCASSFNLQYNEQFFGPGTRLTVL.